This entry lists 11 T cell receptor beta chains sequenced from one sample in a study of beta chain features in type 1 diabetes. Reverse transcribing all isolated RNA meant expressed TCRB transcripts were sequenced. Here immunoSEQ multiplex PCR was the method, and the copy in TCRdb shows in-frame clones only, minus some. Of about 180,000 clones in the sample, less than 15% were seen once. Material: central memory CD4+ T cells from blood. Every receptor here comes from a woman younger than 30 in good health.

The sample holds a few counts of this clone. The chain employs TRBV11-2 and TRBJ2-5, with 13 bases matching TRBD2. The CDR3 is 16 amino acids. CDR1 is SGHAT and CDR2 is FQNNGV in the germline V gene. Losses at the gene ends were 5 bases for V and 2 bases for J; bases not matched to a gene: 5. DNA for the CDR3: TGTGCCAGCAGCCCTTGGACTAGCGGGAGACAAGAGACCCAGTACTTC. Translated, it gives CASSPWTSGRQETQYF.

The V and J genes are TRBV5-1 and TRBJ2-3; D unclear. V was clipped by 1 base and J by 2 bases, with 11 bases between them. Germline V gives CDR1 SGHRS, CDR2 YFSETQ. The CDR3 covers 15 residues. For the CDR3, the DNA is TGCGCCAGCAGCTTGATTGCAGAATCCACAGATACGCAGTATTTT. Protein: CASSLIAESTDTQYF.

This clone was counted between two and nine times. This sequence joins TRBV18 and TRBJ2-7, with 10 bases identical to TRBD1. V gave up 6 bases and J gave up 2 bases; unmatched junction bases: 10. This CDR3 contains 16 residues. CDR1 KGHSH and CDR2 LQKENI come from the germline V gene. Written as DNA, the CDR3 is TGTGCCAGCTCGCCAAGGCAAGGACAGGGGGCCTACGAGCAGTACTTC. It specifies CASSPRQGQGAYEQYF. The full variable domain, with the rest looked up from reference TRBV18 and TRBJ2-7, is NAGVMQNPRHLVRRRGQEARLRCSPMKGHSHVYWYRQLPEEGLKFMVYLQKENIIDESGMPKERFSAEFPKEGPSILRIQQVVRGDSAAYFCASSPRQGQGAYEQYFGPGTRLTVT.

J is TRBJ1-5 and V is TRBV2, with TRBD1 matching over 7 bases. The CDR3 consists of 14 residues. CDR1 and CDR2 (germline): SNHLY, FYNNEI. The V gene end was trimmed by 7 bases and the J gene end by 5 bases; junction bases not matched to a gene: 8. CDR3 nucleotides: TGTGCCAGCACCCAAGGGACAGAGGATCAGCCCCAGCATTTT. Translating it yields CASTQGTEDQPQHF.

Concerning this clone itself: The sample holds other DNA sequences that translate to the same CDR3. The chain links TRBV7-9 to TRBJ2-5; D not resolved. This CDR3 contains 13 residues. Between the trimmed V and J ends, which lost 1 base and 3 bases, there was a span of 6 bases. Germline CDR1 reads SEHNR; CDR2 reads FQNEAQ (reference sequence). The CDR3 region has the DNA TGTGCCAGCAGCTTAGGTACTAAAGAGACCCAGTACTTC. Amino acid sequence: CASSLGTKETQYF. Drawing the rest from reference TRBV7-9 and TRBJ2-5, the complete variable domain is DTGVSQNPRHKITKRGQNVTFRCDPISEHNRLYWYRQTLGQGPEFLTYFQNEAQLEKSRLLSDRFSAERPKGSFSTLEIQRTEQGDSAMYLCASSLGTKETQYFGPGTRLLVL.

This clone has more than one count but fewer than ten. The chain joins TRBV4-3 to TRBJ1-1, with unresolved D. V lost 0 bases to trimming and J lost 5 bases, with 7 bases between them. The CDR3 has 13 amino acids. CDR1 and CDR2 from the germline V gene are LGHNA and YSLEER. In nucleotides, the CDR3 is TGCGCCAGCAGCCAAGATCGGAGGACTGAAGCTTTCTTT. This encodes CASSQDRRTEAFF.

This clone was seen a handful of times. The chain joins TRBV4-3 to TRBJ1-1; TRBD1 aligns across 10 bases. The CDR3 runs 16 residues. The ends lost 1 base at V and 4 bases at J; junction bases unmatched: 6. Looked up from germline, CDR1 is LGHNA and CDR2 is YSLEER. The CDR3 DNA sequence: TGCGCCAGCAGCCAAGGACAGGGGGCATGGGGCACTGAAGCTTTCTTT. It yields the protein CASSQGQGAWGTEAFF.

This clone was found a few times. This chain uses TRBV9 with TRBJ2-7; weak D call: TRBD1 (6 bases). Germline CDR1 is SGDLS and CDR2 is YYNGEE. Trimming left V 0 bases short and J 4 bases short, with 11 bases between. This CDR3 is 14 amino acids long. In DNA form, the CDR3 reads TGTGCCAGCAGCGTAGGAGGGGGTATGTACGAGCAGTACTTC. Its protein product is CASSVGGGMYEQYF.

The chain is built from TRBV29-1 and TRBJ2-7; 7 bases align to TRBD2. Germline lookup yields CDR1 SQVTM and CDR2 ANQGSEA. The V and J ends lost 3 bases and 6 bases, in that order; junction bases with no gene match: 2. The CDR3 runs to 11 residues. As DNA, the CDR3 is TGCAGCGTTGAGACTAGCATCGAGCAGTACTTC. This translates into CSVETSIEQYF.

V is TRBV7-2 and J is TRBJ1-5; possible D gene TRBD1, 5 bases. The CDR3 runs 15 residues. V was clipped by 3 bases and J by 7 bases, with 16 bases between them. CDR1 and CDR2 from the germline V gene are SGHTA and FQGNSA. In DNA, the CDR3 is TGTGCCAGCAGCTTCGGCAGGGTTAATGGGCAGCCCCAGCATTTT. It is translated as CASSFGRVNGQPQHF.

This clone has a handful of counts. This chain joins TRBV7-9 and TRBJ2-5; weak D call: TRBD1 (5 bases). Germline-derived CDR1 and CDR2 are SEHNR and FQNEAQ (reference sequence). This CDR3 contains 17 residues. The V end lost 3 bases, the J end lost 2 bases, and 19 bases lay between the germline ends. This CDR3 reads CASSLAGSRQRQETQYF. CDR3 bases: TGTGCCAGCAGCTTGGCCGGTAGTAGACAGCGTCAAGAGACCCAGTACTTC.